Reported below is one T cell receptor (beta chain). Its matching antigen is unknown. The sample's treatment: oral pan-JAK inhibitor, 5-10 mg twice daily. cDNA serving as the sequencing template came from extracted, reverse transcribed RNA. Assay used: immunoSEQ multiplex PCR; TCRdb lists only in-frame clones, some missing. The table lists 180,000 or so clones, around 49% of them singletons, with over 9.5% in the top ten. This sample is drawn from a study of CD8+ T cells in alopecia areata. The wider study: Treatment comprised oral tofacitinib, 5 to 10 mg twice daily, in treated patients. Whole-study results and caveats: Expanded CD8+ clones among the top 100, as well as scalp clonality, were significantly decreased by tofacitinib. Relative to normal scalp, lesional scalp, especially alopecia totalis/universalis, showed higher clonality.

The CDR3 spans 17 residues. V lost 2 bases, J lost 2 bases, and 19 bases lay in between. CDR1 and CDR2 from the germline V gene are SGHAT and FQDESV (reference sequence). This specimen consisted of CD8+ T cells sorted from blood, obtained at week 52, from a patient treated with tofacitinib. The TCR originated in a human donor with alopecia areata. The V call is TRBV11-1, the J call TRBJ2-7; D is undetermined. This CDR3 is CASSLRGFSPSAYEQYF. CDR3 bases: TGTGCCAGCAGCTTACGAGGTTTTTCCCCGTCGGCCTACGAGCAGTACTTC.